What follows are 9 T cell receptor beta chains derived from one specimen sequenced in a study of CD8 T cells in Susac syndrome. RNA was extracted with the RNeasy kit, and a quantity of roughly 0.45 to 1 ug was reverse transcribed using random hexamers. TCRdb called the immunoSEQ multiplex PCR reads again in MiXCR, with one record for every CDR3 protein. The data hold about 83,000 distinct CDR3 sequences, with approximately 96% observed a single time. Sequencing input: CD8+ T cells from PBMCs. All receptors derive from a human donor with Susac syndrome.

The chain links TRBV5-1 to TRBJ2-1; D remains ambiguous. Trimming took 1 base from V and 4 from J, leaving 6 bases between them. The CDR3 is 13 residues long. In germline, CDR1 is SGHRS, CDR2 YFSETQ. The DNA for the CDR3 is TGCGCCAGCAGCTTGAACAGTTACAATGAGCAGTTCTTC. Its protein product is CASSLNSYNEQFF.

The chain uses TRBV3-1 and TRBJ1-1; 8 bases match TRBD1. Unmatched junction bases numbered 1, after V lost 0 bases and J lost 1 base. Germline V gives CDR1 LGHDT, CDR2 YNNKEL (reference sequence). CDR3 length: 15 amino acids. The CDR3 sequence: CASSQDQGANTEAFF. DNA for the CDR3: TGTGCCAGCAGCCAAGATCAGGGGGCGAACACTGAAGCTTTCTTT.

The rearrangement joins TRBV6-2 or TRBV6-3 to TRBJ2-2; 7 positions agree with TRBD1. The V and J ends lost 2 bases and 1 base, in that order; junction bases with no gene match: 7. The CDR3 spans 17 residues. Looked up from germline, CDR1 is MNHEY and CDR2 is SVGEGT. The CDR3 sequence: CASSYASPGGNTGELFF. For the CDR3, the DNA is TGTGCCAGCAGTTACGCCTCTCCAGGGGGGAACACCGGGGAGCTGTTTTTT.

This chain joins TRBV27 and TRBJ1-5; 7 nucleotides align to TRBD1. Trimming cost V 6 bases and J 2 bases; bases outside gene matches: 7. This CDR3 is built from 15 residues. Germline V CDR1 and CDR2: MNHEY, SMNVEV (reference sequence). The CDR3 loop is CASRTGAVGNQPQHF. CDR3 nucleotide sequence: TGTGCCAGCAGAACAGGGGCAGTTGGCAATCAGCCCCAGCATTTT.

The V gene is TRBV12-3 or TRBV12-4, the J gene TRBJ2-1; D gene unclear. V shed 5 bases and J shed 0 bases, with 14 bases lying between them. CDR3 length equals 16 residues. CDR3 residues: CASSQIRTSSYNEQFF. The CDR3 DNA reads as TGTGCCAGCAGTCAGATCCGTACGAGCTCCTACAATGAGCAGTTCTTC.

The chain couples TRBV6-1 to TRBJ1-5; tentative D call: TRBD1 (6 bases). There are 16 residues in the CDR3. The germline V gene encodes CDR1 MNHNS and CDR2 SASEGT. With 6 bases removed from V and 5 bases from J, the gap between germline ends came to 20 bases. CDR3 sequence reads: CASRPTGIRVDQPQHF. The CDR3 DNA sequence: TGTGCCAGCAGGCCCACAGGGATTCGGGTCGATCAGCCCCAGCATTTT.

This clonotype was counted a single time. The chain links TRBV13 to TRBJ1-2; possible D gene TRBD1, 6 bases. CDR1 PRHDT and CDR2 FYEKMQ come from the germline V gene (reference sequence). The V end lost 5 bases, the J end lost 8 bases, and 15 bases lay between the germline ends. The CDR3 extends over 13 amino acids. This CDR3 reads CASSPGRGGGYTF. DNA for the CDR3: TGTGCCAGCAGCCCAGGTCGCGGGGGCGGCTACACCTTC.

The J gene is TRBJ2-5, the V gene TRBV20-1, with 10 positions matching TRBD2. J lost 4 bases, V lost 3 bases, and 11 bases had no gene match. This CDR3 has 16 residues. The germline V gene encodes CDR1 DFQATT and CDR2 SNEGSKA (reference sequence). The CDR3 region has the DNA TGCAGTGCTAGTTCGAGCGGGAGGGCCCGGGGAGAGACCCAGTACTTC. The encoded protein is CSASSSGRARGETQYF.

The rearrangement links TRBV9 to TRBJ2-3; 7 bases map to TRBD2. Trimming removed 3 bases from V and 2 bases from J; junction bases left unmatched: 6. CDR1 and CDR2 from the germline V gene are SGDLS and YYNGEE. The CDR3 consists of 15 residues. The CDR3 DNA reads TGTGCCAGCAGCGAGGGAGCGGGGTACACAGATACGCAGTATTTT. Its protein product is CASSEGAGYTDTQYF.